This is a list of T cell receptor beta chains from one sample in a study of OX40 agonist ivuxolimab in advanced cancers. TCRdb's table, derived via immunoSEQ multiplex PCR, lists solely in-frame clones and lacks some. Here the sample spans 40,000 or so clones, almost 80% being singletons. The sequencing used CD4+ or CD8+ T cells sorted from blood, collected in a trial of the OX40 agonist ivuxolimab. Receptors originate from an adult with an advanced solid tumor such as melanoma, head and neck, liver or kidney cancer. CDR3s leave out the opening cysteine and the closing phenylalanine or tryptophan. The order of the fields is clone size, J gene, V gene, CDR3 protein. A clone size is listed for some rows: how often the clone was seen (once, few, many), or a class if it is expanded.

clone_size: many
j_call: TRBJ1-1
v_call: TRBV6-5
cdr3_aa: ASSYGRTEAF

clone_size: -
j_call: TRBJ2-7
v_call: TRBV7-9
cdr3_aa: ASSFTSYEQY

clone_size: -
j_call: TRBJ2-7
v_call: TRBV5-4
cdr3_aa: ASSSQGLMRYEQY

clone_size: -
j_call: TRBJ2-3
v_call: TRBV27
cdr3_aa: ASSLLGLAGFPDTQY

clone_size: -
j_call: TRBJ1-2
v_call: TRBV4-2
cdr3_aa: ASSQEPALPRNGYT

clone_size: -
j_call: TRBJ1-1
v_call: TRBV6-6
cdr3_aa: ASSYLSGGTTEAF

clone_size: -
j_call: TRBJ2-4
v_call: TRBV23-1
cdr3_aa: ASRPEQSNSLAKNIQY

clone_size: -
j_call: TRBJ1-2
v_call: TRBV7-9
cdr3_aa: ASSQGTLNYGYT

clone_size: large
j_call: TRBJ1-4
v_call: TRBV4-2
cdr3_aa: ASSQVGEGDEKLF

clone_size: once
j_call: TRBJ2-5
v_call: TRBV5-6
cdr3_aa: ASRAGQEGVKTQY

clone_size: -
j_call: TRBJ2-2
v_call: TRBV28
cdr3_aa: TSSLEGAGTGELF